The TCR beta chain under discussion was sequenced for a study of T-cell reconstitution after alpha-beta-depleted transplantation in children. Whole-study results and caveats: At the one-year point after transplant, T-cell counts and TCRbeta diversity were found to come mostly from T cells that had been newly produced. Some patients' high day-60 TCRbeta diversity was traced to surviving recipient T cells and thymic progenitors. Expanded clones from the graft, numbering several hundred, reportedly supplied alpha-beta T cells about two months after transplant.

V was pared by 1 base and J by 8 bases, with 2 bases of the junction left unmatched. Germline CDR1 and CDR2: LGHDT and YNNKEL (reference sequence). This CDR3 comprises 14 residues. The library targeted TCRbeta and was prepared with unique molecular identifiers. TCRdb re-called the PCR reads with MiXCR, one entry per CDR3 protein. The sample has 700,000 to 950,000 distinct CDR3 sequences, roughly 16% seen once. There are many counts of this clonotype. Its antigen is not known. This chain uses TRBV3-1 with TRBJ2-1; TRBD1 matches 10 bases. The TCR comes from a male patient aged 10-17 years who had a stem cell transplant for acute lymphoblastic leukemia, so the T cells may come from the graft donor. Sequenced here: PBMCs, mostly from graft donor cells, sampled 360 days after TCRalphabeta/CD19-depleted stem cell transplant. CDR3 nucleotide sequence: TGTGCCAGCAGCCAAGGGACAGGGGGGGATGAGCAGTTCTTC. Its protein is CASSQGTGGDEQFF.